A selection of T cell receptor beta chains follows, all from one sample in a study of T cell repertoires in cytomegalovirus infection. TCRdb recomputed calls from the reads with MiXCR, one row per CDR3 protein. The data show roughly 920,000 distinct CDR3 sequences, 31% seen once. These TCRs are of unknown antigen specificity. This specimen was cultured CD8+ T cells from PBMCs, taken from culture after CMV antigen stimulation. These receptors were obtained from a human donor in good health (CMV status not recorded). Some clones in this sample may be carry-over from other donors' samples. The CDR3 runs from the conserved cysteine through the conserved F or W. A D gene is named only where the DNA matches it firmly. The size entry is marked missing in some rows and otherwise reads once, few, many or a size class.

>TRBV20-1|NA|NA|TRBJ2-5
TGCAGTGCTAGAGATGGGCAGGGCCAGTACTTC
CSARDGQGQYF
>TRBV2|TRBD1|NA|TRBJ1-4
TGTGCCAGCCAGGGGGCGGTGGGAAAACTGTTTTTT
CASQGAVGKLFF
>TRBV2|NA|few|TRBJ1-2
TGTGCCACCCCGGGCAGATCGAGGGGCTACACCTTC
CATPGRSRGYTF
>TRBV6-5|TRBD1|once|TRBJ2-1
TGTGCCACCGGGACAGGTTGGAATAAGCAGTTCTTC
CATGTGWNKQFF
>TRBV7-1|TRBD2|NA|TRBJ2-5
TGTACCAGCGGGACTACCTTACAAGAGACCCAGTACTTC
CTSGTTLQETQYF
>TRBV7-9|NA|NA|TRBJ2-7
TGTGCCAGCAGCCTCCTAATAAGGGGTTCCTACGAGCAGTACTTC
CASSLLIRGSYEQYF
>TRBV27|NA|NA|TRBJ1-4
TGTGCCAGCAGTTCCAGTCAGGGTATTGAAAAACTGTTTTTT
CASSSSQGIEKLFF
>TRBV19|NA|few|TRBJ2-5
TGTGCCAGTAGTATAGGACGGAAACTGTACCAAGAGACCCAGTACTTC
CASSIGRKLYQETQYF
>TRBV27|NA|NA|TRBJ1-2
TGTGCCAGCAGTTTAAATCCAGAGAGCTATGGCTACACCTTC
CASSLNPESYGYTF
>TRBV5-5|TRBD1|NA|TRBJ1-2
TGTGCCAGCAGCATGGACAGGTTTAACTATGGCTACACCTTC
CASSMDRFNYGYTF
>TRBV6-8|TRBD1|NA|TRBJ1-2
TGTGCCAGCAGGCAGACAGGGGGTGGCTACACCTTC
CASRQTGGGYTF
>TRBV9|NA|NA|TRBJ1-3
TGTGCCAGCAGCCCGAACAGGGCCTACTCCTTCTCTGGAAACATCATATATTTT
CASSPNRAYSFSGNIIYF
>TRBV27|TRBD2|few|TRBJ2-3
TGTGCCAGCAGACCGGGACTAGCCTTGGCTACGCAGTATTTT
CASRPGLALATQYF
>TRBV4-1|NA|many|TRBJ2-6
TGCGCCAGCAGCCAAGGGTACTCTGGGGCCAACGTCCTGACTTTC
CASSQGYSGANVLTF
>TRBV2|TRBD1|NA|TRBJ2-3
TGTGCCAGCAGGGGAGACAGGGAAGATACGCAGTATTTT
CASRGDREDTQYF
>TRBV6-6|TRBD1|NA|TRBJ1-5
TGTGCCAGCAGCCCGGACAGGGACGGTCAGCCCCAGCATTTT
CASSPDRDGQPQHF
>TRBV7-4|NA|NA|TRBJ2-5
TGTGCCAGCAGCGGGCGGGATTTCGGGATGGAAGAGACCCAGTACTTC
CASSGRDFGMEETQYF
>TRBV6-5|NA|few|TRBJ2-6
TGTGCCAGCAGTTACCGGGGTTCTGGGGCCAACGTCCTGACTTTC
CASSYRGSGANVLTF